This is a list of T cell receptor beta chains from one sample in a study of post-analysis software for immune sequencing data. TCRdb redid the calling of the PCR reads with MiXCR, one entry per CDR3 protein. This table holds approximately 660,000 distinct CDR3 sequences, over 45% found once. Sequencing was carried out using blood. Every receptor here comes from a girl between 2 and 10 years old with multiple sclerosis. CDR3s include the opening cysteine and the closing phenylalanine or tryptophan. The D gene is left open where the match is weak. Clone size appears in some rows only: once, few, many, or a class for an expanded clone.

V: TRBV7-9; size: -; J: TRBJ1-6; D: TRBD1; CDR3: CASSLRQGRSPLHF
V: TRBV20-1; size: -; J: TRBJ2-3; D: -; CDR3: CSARDKRAGSSTDTQYF
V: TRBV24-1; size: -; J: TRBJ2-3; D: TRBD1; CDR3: CATSDPTGVTDTQYF
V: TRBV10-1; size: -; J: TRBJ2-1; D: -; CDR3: CASSESSGSGEQFF
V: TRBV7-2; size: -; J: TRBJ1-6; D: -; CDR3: CASSLAGYNSPLYF
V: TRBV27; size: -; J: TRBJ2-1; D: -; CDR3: CASSLKGAEQFF
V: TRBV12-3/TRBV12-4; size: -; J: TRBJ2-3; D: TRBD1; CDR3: CASRVAGGITDTQYF
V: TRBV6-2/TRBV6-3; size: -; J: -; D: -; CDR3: CASSAVSWNFVHEQYF
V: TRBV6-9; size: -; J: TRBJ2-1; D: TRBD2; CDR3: CASRSGRAAYNEQFF
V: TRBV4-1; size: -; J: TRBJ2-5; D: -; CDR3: CASSQDLPLEGGEQYF
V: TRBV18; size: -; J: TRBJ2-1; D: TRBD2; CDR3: CASSPIRTSRINEQFF
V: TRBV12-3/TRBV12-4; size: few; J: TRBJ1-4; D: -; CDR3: CASSLDEKLFF
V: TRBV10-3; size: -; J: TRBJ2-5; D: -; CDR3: CAISTTEYQETQYF
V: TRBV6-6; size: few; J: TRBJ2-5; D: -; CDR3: CASSSGAAPGETQYF
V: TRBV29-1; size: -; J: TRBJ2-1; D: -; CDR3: CSVEDAGTPSSEQFF
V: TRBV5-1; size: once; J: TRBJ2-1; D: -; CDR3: CASSTPQEQFF
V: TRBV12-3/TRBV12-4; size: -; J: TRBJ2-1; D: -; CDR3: CASSESPSYNEQFF
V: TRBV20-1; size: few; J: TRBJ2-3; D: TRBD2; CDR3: CSALAGGADTQYF
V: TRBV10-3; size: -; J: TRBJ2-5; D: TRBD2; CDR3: CATLPGRAGVRETQYF
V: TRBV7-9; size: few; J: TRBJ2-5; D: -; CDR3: CASSLRAGRIQYF
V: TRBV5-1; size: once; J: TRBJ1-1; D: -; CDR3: CASSLSDVATEAFF
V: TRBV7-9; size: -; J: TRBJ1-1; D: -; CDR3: CASSDSNTEAFF
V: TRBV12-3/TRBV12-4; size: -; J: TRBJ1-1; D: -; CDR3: CASSPGTRINTDAFF
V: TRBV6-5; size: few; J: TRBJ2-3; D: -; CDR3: CASSYEGGTQYF
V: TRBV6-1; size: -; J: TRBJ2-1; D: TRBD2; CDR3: CASSEWTSGYSSYNEQFF